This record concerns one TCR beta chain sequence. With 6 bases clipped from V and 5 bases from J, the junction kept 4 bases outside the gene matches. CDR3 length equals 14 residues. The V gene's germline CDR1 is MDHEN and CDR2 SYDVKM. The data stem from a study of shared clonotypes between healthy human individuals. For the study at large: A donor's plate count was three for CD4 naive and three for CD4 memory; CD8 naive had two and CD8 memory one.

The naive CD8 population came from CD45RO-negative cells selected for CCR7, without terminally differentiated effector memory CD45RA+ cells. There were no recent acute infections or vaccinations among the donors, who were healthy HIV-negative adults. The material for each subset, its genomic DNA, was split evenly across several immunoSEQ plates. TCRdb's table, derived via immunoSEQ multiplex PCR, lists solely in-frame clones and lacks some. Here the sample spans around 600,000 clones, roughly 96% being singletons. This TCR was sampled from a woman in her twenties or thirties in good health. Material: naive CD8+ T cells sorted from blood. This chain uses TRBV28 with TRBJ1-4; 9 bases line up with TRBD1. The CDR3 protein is CASSPTGGNEKLFF. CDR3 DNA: TGTGCCAGCAGCCCGACAGGGGGAAATGAAAAACTGTTTTTT. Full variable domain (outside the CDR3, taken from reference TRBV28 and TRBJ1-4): DVKVTQSSRYLVKRTGEKVFLECVQDMDHENMFWYRQDPGLGLRLIYFSYDVKMKEKGDIPEGYSVSREKKERFSLILESASTNQTSMYLCASSPTGGNEKLFFGSGTQLSVL.